Following are 19 T cell receptor beta chains from one sample sequenced in a study of T cell changes during pregnancy in multiple sclerosis. Only in-frame clones appear in the TCRdb table, and some are missing; sequencing was by immunoSEQ multiplex PCR. The top ten hold approximately 1.5% of the sample, which has roughly 45,000 clones, about 90% seen once. This sample comprised peripheral blood, obtained in the first trimester of pregnancy. Source of these receptors: a female donor in good health, enrolled as a control in a pregnancy study.

This clone was recorded a few times. Other DNA sequences in the same sample also yield this CDR3. The gene calls are TRBV9 and TRBJ2-5, with 8 bases matching TRBD2. The germline V gene encodes CDR1 SGDLS and CDR2 YYNGEE. The CDR3 loop spans 14 amino acids. J was trimmed by 4 bases and V by 0 bases; bases with no gene match: 2. The CDR3 region is CASSVGTSRETQYF. In DNA, the CDR3 is TGTGCCAGCAGCGTAGGGACTAGCCGAGAGACCCAGTACTTC. Full variable domain (remainder filled in from reference TRBV9 and TRBJ2-5): DSGVTQTPKHLITATGQRVTLRCSPRSGDLSVYWYQQSLDQGLQFLIQYYNGEERAKGNILERFSAQQFPDLHSELNLSSLELGDSALYFCASSVGTSRETQYFGPGTRLLVL.

The V gene is TRBV2, the J gene TRBJ2-7, with TRBD1 as a possible D gene (6 bases). The ends were cut back, 4 bases at V and 2 bases at J, with 12 bases in the middle. The CDR3 has 14 amino acids. CDR1 is SNHLY, CDR2 FYNNEI, per germline. CDR3: CASSVWTETYEQYF. As DNA, the CDR3 is TGTGCCAGCAGTGTTTGGACAGAGACCTACGAGCAGTACTTC.

The chain has TRBV2 and TRBJ1-5, with D maybe TRBD1 (6 bases). CDR1 is SNHLY and CDR2 is FYNNEI in the germline V gene. This CDR3 region has 15 residues. The V and J ends lost 6 bases and 0 bases respectively, with 12 bases between them. DNA for the CDR3: TGTGCCAGCAGGCTGACAGGTCTTAGCAATCAGCCCCAGCATTTT. As protein: CASRLTGLSNQPQHF.

The rearrangement joins TRBV7-2 to TRBJ2-3; TRBD1 matches at 9 bases. The trim removed 5 bases at V and 5 bases at J, leaving 8 bases unmatched. The CDR3 consists of 15 residues. The germline gives CDR1 SGHTA, CDR2 FQGNSA. Here the CDR3 reads CASSQQGAPGDTQYF. CDR3 nucleotides: TGTGCCAGCAGCCAACAGGGGGCCCCTGGAGATACGCAGTATTTT.

V is TRBV7-3 and J is TRBJ2-3; perhaps TRBD1 as D (6 bases). The CDR3 extends over 14 amino acids. CDR1 is SGHTA and CDR2 is FQGTGA in the germline V gene. Trimming pared 6 bases from V and 4 bases from J, leaving 14 bases between. The DNA for the CDR3 is TGTGCCAGCAGGAGAGCAGGGGTGGCAGATACGCAGTATTTT. This translates into CASRRAGVADTQYF.

The chain carries TRBV5-1 and TRBJ2-5; 14 nucleotides match TRBD2. V trimming: 0 bases; J trimming: 13 bases; junction bases outside the gene matches: 5. Germline V gives CDR1 SGHRS, CDR2 YFSETQ. The CDR3 is 14 residues long. Here the CDR3 DNA reads TGCGCCAGCAGCTTGGGGGGACTAGCGGGGGCCGCGTACTTC. It specifies CASSLGGLAGAAYF.

The J gene is TRBJ2-1, the V gene TRBV30; 14 bases agree with TRBD2. The trim removed 7 bases at V and 4 bases at J, leaving 3 bases unmatched. The CDR3 spans 14 residues. Germline V gives CDR1 GTSNPN, CDR2 SVGIG (reference sequence). For the CDR3, the DNA is TGTGCCTACGGACTAGCGGGAGGTTACAATGAGCAGTTCTTC. This sequence encodes CAYGLAGGYNEQFF.

V is TRBV5-4 and J is TRBJ2-2, with 9 bases that match TRBD2. This CDR3 is 16 amino acids long. Germline V gene sequence: CDR1 SGHNT, CDR2 YYREEE (reference sequence). Trimming removed 0 bases from V and 5 bases from J; junction bases left unmatched: 5. The CDR3 DNA reads as TGTGCCAGCAGCTTGGAAGGCGGGGGGGGGACCGGGGAGCTGTTTTTT. Translated, it gives CASSLEGGGGTGELFF.

The V gene is TRBV28, the J gene TRBJ1-1; 7 nucleotides line up with TRBD1. J lost 1 base, V lost 6 bases, and 8 bases had no gene match. This CDR3 is built from 15 residues. Per the germline V gene, CDR1 is MDHEN and CDR2 is SYDVKM. The CDR3 region is CASSPGTDANTEAFF. CDR3 bases: TGTGCCAGCAGCCCCGGGACAGATGCGAACACTGAAGCTTTCTTT.

The chain carries TRBV19 and TRBJ2-1, with 15 bases aligning to TRBD2. Per germline, CDR1 LNHDA and CDR2 SQIVND (reference sequence). The trim removed 4 bases at V and 5 bases at J, leaving 9 bases unmatched. The CDR3 totals 18 residues. The CDR3 reads CASSSGLAGGPRNNEQFF. In nucleotides, the CDR3 is TGTGCCAGTAGTAGCGGACTAGCGGGAGGGCCTCGTAACAATGAGCAGTTCTTC. Complete variable domain (other parts from reference TRBV19 and TRBJ2-1): DGGITQSPKYLFRKEGQNVTLSCEQNLNHDAMYWYRQDPGQGLRLIYYSQIVNDFQKGDIAEGYSVSREKKESFPLTVTSAQKNPTAFYLCASSSGLAGGPRNNEQFFGPGTRLTVL.

V usage is TRBV29-1 and J usage is TRBJ2-7, with D tentatively TRBD2 (5 bases). V dropped 6 bases and J dropped 2 bases, with 11 bases sitting between them. The CDR3 runs to 12 residues. The germline CDR1 and CDR2 sequences are SQVTM and ANQGSEA. The CDR3 is CSVRVQTYEQYF. In DNA, the CDR3 is TGCAGCGTGAGGGTTCAAACCTACGAGCAGTACTTC.

This clone was recorded once. The V call is TRBV29-1, the J call TRBJ2-3; D ambiguous. CDR1 and CDR2 from the germline V gene are SQVTM and ANQGSEA. The CDR3 is 11 residues long. Trimming removed 7 bases from V and 4 bases from J, with 9 bases in between. CDR3 region: CSGGYADTQYF. CDR3 nucleotides: TGCAGCGGAGGATATGCAGATACGCAGTATTTT.

The CDR3 DNA reads as TGCGCCAGCAGCGGGCAGGAGAACACTGAAGCTTTCTTT. This encodes CASSGQENTEAFF. V gene TRBV5-1 combines with J gene TRBJ1-1; unclear D gene. Looked up from germline, CDR1 is SGHRS and CDR2 is YFSETQ. The CDR3 sequence is 13 residues long. The V gene lost 4 bases and the J gene lost 1 base, with 8 bases spanning the gap.

The chain employs TRBV27 and TRBJ2-7, with TRBD2 matching over 10 bases. V lost 7 bases and J lost 4; bases outside the gene matches: 13. The CDR3 is made up of 16 amino acids. Germline values: CDR1 MNHEY, CDR2 SMNVEV (reference sequence). In DNA, the CDR3 is TGTGCCAGCATCTTATGGGGGGCTAGCGGGAGATACGAGCAGTACTTC. Translation gives CASILWGASGRYEQYF.

The rearrangement uses TRBV7-2 and TRBJ2-1; 8 bases map to TRBD2. The CDR3 is 15 amino acids. CDR1 is SGHTA, CDR2 FQGNSA, per germline. V shed 2 bases, J shed 8 bases, and the junction held 8 bases outside the gene matches. DNA of the CDR3: TGTGCCAGCAGCTTAACCCCTAGCGGGCGGGATGAGCAGTTCTTC. It yields the protein CASSLTPSGRDEQFF. The variable domain in full, completed from reference TRBV7-2 and TRBJ2-1, reads GAGVSQSPSNKVTEKGKDVELRCDPISGHTALYWYRQSLGQGLEFLIYFQGNSAPDKSGLPSDRFSAERTGGSVSTLTIQRTQQEDSAVYLCASSLTPSGRDEQFFGPGTRLTVL.

The chain employs TRBV27 and TRBJ2-3, with D perhaps TRBD2 (6 bases). Germline assignment: CDR1 MNHEY and CDR2 SMNVEV (reference sequence). The V gene lost 5 bases and the J gene lost 2 bases, with 11 bases spanning the gap. This CDR3 is built from 14 residues. The chain's CDR3 is CASSKTSSTDTQYF. CDR3 coding DNA: TGTGCCAGCAGTAAGACTAGTTCCACAGATACGCAGTATTTT.

V and J are TRBV5-1 and TRBJ2-3; 12 bases align to TRBD2. J lost 2 bases, V lost 4 bases, and 8 bases had no gene match. CDR1 SGHRS and CDR2 YFSETQ come from the germline V gene. CDR3 size: 17 residues. The CDR3 nucleotides read TGCGCCAGCAGCGCGGGGGGACTAGCGGGCGACACAGATACGCAGTATTTT. Amino acid sequence: CASSAGGLAGDTDTQYF.

The chain uses TRBV5-6 and TRBJ2-3; 12 bases map to TRBD1. Germline assignment: CDR1 SGHDT and CDR2 YYEEEE. Trimming at V came to 0 bases and at J to 4 bases, leaving 3 bases not matched to a gene. The CDR3 runs to 16 residues. CDR3 DNA sequence: TGTGCCAGCAGCTTGGTGGGACAGGGGGCCGCAGATACGCAGTATTTT. Protein sequence: CASSLVGQGAADTQYF.

The gene calls are TRBV28 and TRBJ1-2; 9 nucleotides agree with TRBD1. Germline loops: CDR1 MDHEN, CDR2 SYDVKM. V shed 1 base, J shed 5 bases, and the junction held 5 bases outside the gene matches. The CDR3 is 15 amino acids. CDR3 DNA: TGTGCCAGCAGTTTATCGACAGGGGGAGGATATGGCTACACCTTC. Translated, it gives CASSLSTGGGYGYTF.